These 16 T cell receptor beta chains originate from one sample sequenced in a study of T-cell reconstitution after alpha-beta-depleted transplantation in children. Unique molecular identifiers were incorporated during preparation of the TCRbeta library. TCRdb used MiXCR to reprocess the PCR reads, holding one entry per CDR3 protein. The table shows about 870,000 distinct CDR3 sequences, with roughly 15% occurring only once. Sequenced material: PBMCs, mostly from graft donor cells, taken 360 days after TCRalphabeta/CD19-depleted stem cell transplant. The receptors stem from a male patient younger than 18 who had a stem cell transplant for acute lymphoblastic leukemia, so the T cells may come from the graft donor.

This rearrangement joins TRBV20-1 to TRBJ2-3; 10 bases align to TRBD2. Trimming took 2 bases from V and 4 from J; bases not matched to a gene: 12. The CDR3 contains 17 residues. Germline V gene sequence: CDR1 DFQATT, CDR2 SNEGSKA (reference sequence). CDR3 protein: CSARLAGDFYLADTQYF. The CDR3 DNA reads as TGCAGTGCTAGACTAGCGGGAGATTTTTATTTGGCAGATACGCAGTATTTT.

This clonotype has more than one count but fewer than ten. The V and J genes are TRBV7-9 and TRBJ1-2; D is undetermined. Germline V gives CDR1 SEHNR, CDR2 FQNEAQ (reference sequence). There are 12 residues in the CDR3. V was clipped by 1 base and J by 7 bases, with 7 bases between them. The CDR3 bases are TGTGCCAGCAGCTTAGTGATGGGTGGCTACACCTTC. Its protein is CASSLVMGGYTF.

In its sample, this clonotype was seen many times. The V call is TRBV5-5, the J call TRBJ2-1; D uncertain. Germline lookup yields CDR1 SGHKS and CDR2 YYEKEE (reference sequence). Trimming stripped 3 bases from V and 7 bases from J, with 8 bases between. The CDR3 has 12 residues. CDR3 sequence (DNA): TGTGCCAGCAGCTCCCAGGTAAATGAGCAGTTCTTC. The encoded protein is CASSSQVNEQFF.

V usage is TRBV11-2 and J usage is TRBJ2-5, with TRBD1 matching 9 bases. The germline CDR1 and CDR2 sequences are SGHAT and FQNNGV. This CDR3 spans 16 amino acids. Trimming at V came to 6 bases and at J to 2 bases, leaving 10 bases not matched to a gene. The CDR3: CASRGAGQGIQETQYF. Written as DNA, the CDR3 is TGTGCCAGCAGGGGGGCGGGACAGGGAATTCAAGAGACCCAGTACTTC.

There are a few counts of this clonotype. The chain is built from TRBV4-2 and TRBJ2-3; D may be TRBD2 (5 bases). Trimming shortened V by 4 bases and J by 6 bases, and 20 bases separated the two germline ends. The CDR3 sequence is 16 residues long. Germline lookup yields CDR1 LGHNA and CDR2 YNFKEQ. The CDR3 sequence: CASSPRLSGERDTQYF. CDR3 DNA: TGTGCCAGCAGCCCCCGCCTATCCGGGGAAAGGGATACGCAGTATTTT.

There are a few counts of this clonotype. The chain joins TRBV12-3 or TRBV12-4 to TRBJ2-3; no firm D call. Trimming took 6 bases from V and 3 from J, leaving 16 bases between them. The CDR3 covers 15 residues. The CDR3 loop reads CASSSTLIGTDTQYF. CDR3 DNA sequence: TGTGCCAGCAGCAGTACCCTAATTGGAACAGATACGCAGTATTTT.

This chain uses TRBV27 with TRBJ2-1; the D gene is possibly TRBD2 (6 bases). The CDR3 has 15 residues. Germline V gene data show CDR1 as MNHEY and CDR2 as SMNVEV (reference sequence). Trimming stripped 7 bases from V and 4 bases from J, with 17 bases between. The CDR3 DNA sequence: TGTGCCAGCAAGTTTAGTGGGACTGGTTACAATGAGCAGTTCTTC. This translates into CASKFSGTGYNEQFF.

The table lists this clonotype with many counts. For the CDR3, the DNA is TGCGCCAGCAGCTTGACTTTTTTGTCAGATACGCAGTATTTT. Translation gives CASSLTFLSDTQYF. The V call is TRBV5-1, the J call TRBJ2-3; no reliable D call. Germline V gene lookup returns CDR1 SGHRS and CDR2 YFSETQ. The V end lost 1 base, the J end lost 4 bases, and 10 bases lay between the germline ends. The CDR3 has 14 amino acids.

This clonotype was observed a few times. The CDR3 loop is CASSVYREQFF. The CDR3 DNA is TGTGCCAGTAGTGTCTACAGGGAGCAGTTCTTC. This chain joins TRBV19 and TRBJ2-1, with D perhaps matching TRBD1 (5 bases). There are 11 residues in the CDR3. The germline CDR1 and CDR2 sequences are LNHDA and SQIVND (reference sequence). The germline V and J ends were trimmed by 5 bases and 10 bases, with 9 bases remaining between them.

The chain is built from TRBV29-1 and TRBJ2-7; the match to TRBD1 covers 8 bases. V gave up 4 bases and J gave up 0 bases; unmatched junction bases: 5. This CDR3 region has 14 residues. Germline lookup yields CDR1 SQVTM and CDR2 ANQGSEA. The CDR3 DNA reads TGCAGCGTTGCAGACAGGGGCTACTCCTACGAGCAGTACTTC. As protein: CSVADRGYSYEQYF.

This clonotype was seen more than once but under ten times. This chain connects TRBV5-1 to TRBJ2-6; D possibly uses TRBD1 or TRBD2 (5 bases each). This CDR3 is built from 16 residues. Germline CDR1 is SGHRS and CDR2 is YFSETQ. The V end was cut by 2 bases, the J end by 4 bases, with 13 bases between. Here the CDR3 reads CASSFRGASGANVLTF. The CDR3 nucleotides are TGCGCCAGCAGCTTCCGAGGGGCTAGCGGGGCCAACGTCCTGACTTTC.

CDR3 sequence: CASSPPGRGGYGYTF. CDR3 DNA: TGCGCCAGCAGCCCCCCCGGCAGGGGAGGTTATGGCTACACCTTC. This chain uses TRBV5-1 with TRBJ1-2; D might be TRBD1 (6 bases). V lost 4 bases, J lost 5 bases, and 18 bases lay in between. This CDR3 comprises 15 residues. CDR1 and CDR2 (germline): SGHRS, YFSETQ.

Only a few counts were recorded for this clonotype. V and J are TRBV5-1 and TRBJ2-6; tentatively, D is TRBD2 (5 bases). The V gene's germline CDR1 is SGHRS and CDR2 YFSETQ. Trimming took off 5 bases at V and 0 bases at J, with 15 bases between the two ends. CDR3 size: 17 residues. The CDR3 spells CASRIGGWNSGANVLTF. The CDR3, as DNA: TGCGCCAGCAGAATAGGAGGATGGAACTCTGGGGCCAACGTCCTGACTTTC.

This clonotype was observed a handful of times. V and J are TRBV27 and TRBJ2-5; possibly TRBD1 for D (6 bases). This CDR3 comprises 15 residues. V dropped 4 bases and J dropped 5 bases, with 17 bases sitting between them. The germline CDR1 and CDR2 sequences are MNHEY and SMNVEV (reference sequence). The CDR3 sequence: CASSWGRYQRETQYF. CDR3 in DNA: TGTGCCAGCAGTTGGGGGCGGTACCAAAGGGAGACCCAGTACTTC.

This clonotype was observed a handful of times. The CDR3 is CASAREGNQPQHF. The CDR3 DNA sequence: TGTGCCAGTGCCAGGGAAGGAAATCAGCCCCAGCATTTT. This chain connects TRBV6-4 to TRBJ1-5, with D maybe TRBD1 (5 bases). CDR1 and CDR2 from the germline V gene are MRHNA and SNTAGT. The CDR3 length is 13 residues. Trimming removed 9 bases from V and 4 bases from J, with 13 bases in between.

The rearrangement links TRBV9 to TRBJ2-1; D may be TRBD2 (6 bases). V gave up 3 bases and J gave up 9 bases, with 22 bases separating them. This CDR3 is built from 16 residues. Germline CDR1 and CDR2: SGDLS and YYNGEE. The chain's CDR3 is CASSAEGGGTRGEQFF. Written as DNA, the CDR3 is TGTGCCAGCAGCGCCGAGGGAGGCGGCACCCGGGGTGAGCAGTTCTTC. The entire variable domain, with the rest obtained from reference TRBV9 and TRBJ2-1, is as follows: DSGVTQTPKHLITATGQRVTLRCSPRSGDLSVYWYQQSLDQGLQFLIQYYNGEERAKGNILERFSAQQFPDLHSELNLSSLELGDSALYFCASSAEGGGTRGEQFFGPGTRLTVL.